Listed below are T cell receptor beta chains from one sample, sequenced in a study of Tregs in tolerant kidney transplant recipients. The method was immunoSEQ multiplex PCR; TCRdb's version includes in-frame clones alone and lacks a portion of them. This table holds roughly 120,000 clones, around 91% found once. What was sequenced was CD4+ T cells from blood. These receptors originate from a human donor in good health. The CDR3 runs from the conserved cysteine through the conserved F or W. The D gene is left open where the match is weak. Expanded clones get a size class; other rows say once, few or many, or leave the size out.

j_gene,v_gene,abundance,d_gene,CDR3nt,CDR3aa
TRBJ2-1,TRBV19,NA,TRBD1,TGTGCCACAGACCGGGACAGGGGCCACAATGAGCAGTTCTTC,CATDRDRGHNEQFF
TRBJ2-2,TRBV11-2,NA,NA,TGTGCCAGCAGCCGCGTGACGTCGAACACCGGGGAGCTGTTTTTT,CASSRVTSNTGELFF
TRBJ2-7,TRBV7-9,NA,NA,TGTGCCAGCAGCTTAGAAAAGGGAACCTACGAGCAGTACTTC,CASSLEKGTYEQYF
TRBJ1-1,TRBV19,NA,TRBD1,TGTGCCAGTAATCCTTACAGGGGGATGAACACTGAAGCTTTCTTT,CASNPYRGMNTEAFF
TRBJ2-1,TRBV7-3,NA,TRBD2,TGTGCCAGCAGCTTGGGACTAGCGGATGAGCAGTTCTTC,CASSLGLADEQFF
TRBJ1-4,TRBV2,NA,NA,TGTGCCAGAAGTGGGGGGGCGGGTGAAAAACTGTTTTTT,CARSGGAGEKLFF
TRBJ2-7,TRBV9,NA,TRBD2,TGTGCCAGCAGCGTAGACCTAGCGGGAGGTGTCGAGCAGTACTTC,CASSVDLAGGVEQYF
TRBJ2-7,TRBV18,NA,TRBD2,TGTGCCAGCTCACCGTTGTCTCGCGGGAGTCACTACGAGCAGTACTTC,CASSPLSRGSHYEQYF
TRBJ1-3,TRBV30,NA,TRBD1,TGTGCCTGGAGTGACTTGAGGGGGCCGACTGGAAACACCATATATTTT,CAWSDLRGPTGNTIYF
TRBJ2-2,TRBV5-1,NA,TRBD2,TGCGCCAGCAGCGCGGGGGGGCGGAACACCGGGGAGCTGTTTTTT,CASSAGGRNTGELFF
TRBJ1-2,TRBV2,NA,NA,TGTGCCAGCAGCGCTTCCGGACAGCTTTTCCCCCACCTCTTC,CASSASGQLFPHLF
TRBJ2-7,TRBV2,NA,NA,TGTGCCAGCAGTGAAAATCCCACCTACGAGCAGTACTTC,CASSENPTYEQYF
TRBJ2-3,TRBV29-1,NA,TRBD2,TGCAGCGTTGTTCCCGGGCCTACTAGCGGGAGGCTCTTCTCGCAGTATTTT,CSVVPGPTSGRLFSQYF
TRBJ2-1,TRBV11-2,NA,NA,TGTGCCAGCAGCTTAGCACCTTACAATGAGCAGTTCTTC,CASSLAPYNEQFF
TRBJ1-2,TRBV5-5,NA,NA,TGTGCCAGCAGCTTGGGGGTCGGGGTCACGAACTATGGCTACACCTTC,CASSLGVGVTNYGYTF
TRBJ2-1,TRBV25-1,NA,TRBD1,TGTGCCAGCAGGGGACAGGGGTTGTACAATGAGCAGTTCTTC,CASRGQGLYNEQFF
TRBJ2-3,TRBV7-3,NA,NA,TGTGCCAGCAGCCGGGCCCAGGGGAATACGCAGTATTTT,CASSRAQGNTQYF
TRBJ2-2,TRBV19,NA,NA,TGTGCCAGTAGTATAGATTTTCGGGGGTCAACCGGGGAGCTGTTTTTT,CASSIDFRGSTGELFF
TRBJ2-7,TRBV5-1,once,NA,TGCGCCAGCAGCTCGAACAGGGTGGCGGGCTACGAGCAGTACTTC,CASSSNRVAGYEQYF
TRBJ2-2,TRBV2,NA,NA,TGTGCCAGCAGTGAACTGAAGGGAACCGGGGAGCTGTTTTTT,CASSELKGTGELFF
TRBJ2-4,TRBV2,NA,TRBD2,TGTGCCAGCCTAGCGGCCTTAGCCAAAAACATTCAGTACTTC,CASLAALAKNIQYF
TRBJ1-2,TRBV2,NA,NA,TGTGCCAGCACCTACATTAACTATGGCTACACCTTC,CASTYINYGYTF
TRBJ1-3,TRBV30,NA,TRBD1,TGTGCCAAGGGACAGGGAGGCGGAAACACCATATATTTT,CAKGQGGGNTIYF
TRBJ1-1,TRBV30,NA,NA,TGTGCCTGGAGTCGGGACCTTGGGGAGGTGGACACTGAAGCTTTCTTT,CAWSRDLGEVDTEAFF
TRBJ1-5,TRBV18,NA,NA,TGTGCCAGCTCACCAGGACAGAATCAGCCCCAGCATTTT,CASSPGQNQPQHF
TRBJ2-7,TRBV11-2,once,TRBD1,TGTGCCAGCAGCTTAGGGGGGACAGGCCCCTACGAGCAGTACTTC,CASSLGGTGPYEQYF
TRBJ2-2,TRBV15,NA,TRBD1,TGTGCCACCAGCAAAAGGGGACAGTCCCCCACCGGGGAGCTGTTTTTT,CATSKRGQSPTGELFF
TRBJ2-1,TRBV29-1,NA,TRBD1,TGCAGCGTCCCCGGGGGACAGGGGAGCTCCTACAATGAGCAGTTCTTC,CSVPGGQGSSYNEQFF
TRBJ1-6,TRBV27,few,TRBD1,TGTGCCAGCAGCCCCGGGACAGGGAATTCACCCCTCCACTTT,CASSPGTGNSPLHF
TRBJ2-2,TRBV18,NA,TRBD1,TGTGCCAGCTCACCACCCCTGACAGGGGTAGCCGGGGAGCTGTTTTTT,CASSPPLTGVAGELFF
TRBJ2-7,TRBV6-5,NA,NA,TGTGCCAGCAGTTACGGGGGGAGAGGTTCCTACGAGCAGTACTTC,CASSYGGRGSYEQYF
TRBJ2-1,TRBV19,NA,NA,TGTGCCAGTAGTTCTCGACAGACATACTACAATGAGCAGTTCTTC,CASSSRQTYYNEQFF
TRBJ2-7,TRBV18,NA,TRBD1,TGTGCCAGCTCACCAGGGGGGACAGGGCCTTACGAGCAGTACTTC,CASSPGGTGPYEQYF
TRBJ1-6,TRBV6-6,NA,NA,TGTGCCAGCAGTTCAGGGCGCCATTCACCCCTCCACTTT,CASSSGRHSPLHF
TRBJ1-4,TRBV10-3,once,NA,TGTGCCATCCGCTTAGACAGTTCTGACGAAAAACTGTTTTTT,CAIRLDSSDEKLFF
TRBJ1-6,TRBV7-2,NA,TRBD1,TGTGCCAGCAGCTTGGGACAGGGGAATTCTTCACCCCTCCACTTT,CASSLGQGNSSPLHF
TRBJ2-1,TRBV19,NA,TRBD2,TGTGCCAGCCGCCGTAGGACTAGCGGGGGGCCGGGTGGGGATGAGCAGTTCTTC,CASRRRTSGGPGGDEQFF
TRBJ2-1,TRBV25-1,NA,TRBD2,TGTGCCAGCAGTGAATCCGGGACTAGCAAAGATGAGCAGTTCTTC,CASSESGTSKDEQFF
TRBJ2-7,TRBV19,NA,NA,TGTGCCAGTAGTATGAGGAGGGGGCGCGACGAGCAGTACTTC,CASSMRRGRDEQYF
TRBJ1-1,TRBV5-1,NA,NA,TGCGCCAGCAGCGTGGACAATCCCCCTGAAGCTTTCTTT,CASSVDNPPEAFF
TRBJ2-7,TRBV2,NA,NA,TGTGCCAGCAGTGAACTCAGCGGCAAGCAGTACTTC,CASSELSGKQYF